These 20 T cell receptor beta chains came from one sample sequenced in a study of cytomegalovirus exposure and HLA in healthy donors. Researchers ran the PCR with 60 Vbeta and 13 Jbeta primers. The protocol was immunoSEQ multiplex PCR, while the TCRdb copy is restricted to in-frame clones and leaves out a portion. The profile shows around 150,000 clones, 70% to 80% of them singletons. The sequencing input was PBMCs. These receptors were obtained from a man aged 18-30 years in good health and CMV-seropositive.

This chain joins TRBV6-5 and TRBJ1-2, with D possibly being TRBD1 (5 bases). From germline, CDR1 is MNHEY and CDR2 SVGAGI. The CDR3 totals 14 residues. V was clipped by 0 bases and J by 6 bases, with 11 bases between them. The CDR3 nucleotides read TGTGCCAGCAGTTACTCGAACCGGGGGGATGGCTACACCTTC. Its translation: CASSYSNRGDGYTF.

This chain joins TRBV10-3 and TRBJ1-3, with D possibly being TRBD1 (6 bases). The CDR3 runs to 15 residues. Germline CDR1 ENHRY, CDR2 SYGVKD. V was clipped by 5 bases and J by 1 base, with 12 bases between them. DNA of the CDR3: TGTGCCATCAGTTTTACAGGGCCTTCTGGAAACACCATATATTTT. Translated: CAISFTGPSGNTIYF.

The chain recombines TRBV5-1 with TRBJ2-3; possibly TRBD1 for D (5 bases). Germline V CDR1 and CDR2: SGHRS, YFSETQ. V was clipped by 3 bases and J by 3 bases, with 20 bases between them. CDR3 length equals 17 residues. The CDR3 DNA follows: TGCGCCAGCAGCTCCGGACAAATGGGTTCATCGACAGATACGCAGTATTTT. This encodes CASSSGQMGSSTDTQYF. Complete variable domain (other parts from reference TRBV5-1 and TRBJ2-3): KAGVTQTPRYLIKTRGQQVTLSCSPISGHRSVSWYQQTPGQGLQFLFEYFSETQRNKGNFPGRFSGRQFSNSRSEMNVSTLELGDSALYLCASSSGQMGSSTDTQYFGPGTRLTVL.

This clone was counted once. J is TRBJ1-1 and V is TRBV7-2; D might be TRBD1 (5 bases). Between the trimmed V and J ends, which lost 6 bases and 1 base, there was a span of 12 bases. The germline CDR1 and CDR2 sequences are SGHTA and FQGNSA. The CDR3 extends over 14 amino acids. The CDR3 DNA sequence: TGTGCCAGCAGAGGGGTCCACGCGAACACTGAAGCTTTCTTT. Translated: CASRGVHANTEAFF.

The rearrangement joins TRBV6-1 to TRBJ1-2; 7 bases map to TRBD1. CDR3 length: 13 residues. The V gene's germline CDR1 is MNHNS and CDR2 SASEGT. Trimming cost V 4 bases and J 4 bases; bases outside gene matches: 3. CDR3 coding DNA: TGTGCCAGCAGTGGGGGACAGCTCTATGGCTACACCTTC. It encodes CASSGGQLYGYTF.

The chain combines TRBV29-1 with TRBJ2-5; TRBD2 matches 10 bases. The DNA end is a closer match to TRBJ2-7, so the J assignment may be wrong. Per the germline V gene, CDR1 is SQVTM and CDR2 is ANQGSEA. The CDR3 has 12 residues. The CDR3 coding sequence is TGCAGCGTTGGGACTAGCGGCTACGAGCAGTACTTC. This sequence encodes CSVGTSGYEQYF.

The V and J genes are TRBV7-3 and TRBJ1-1; a possible D gene is TRBD1 (6 bases). Germline V lookup: CDR1 SGHTA, CDR2 FQGTGA. The CDR3 consists of 14 residues. The V and J ends lost 6 bases and 1 base respectively, with 12 bases between them. Here the CDR3 reads CASSIGGSNTEAFF. CDR3 in DNA: TGTGCCAGCAGTATAGGGGGTTCGAACACTGAAGCTTTCTTT.

This clone was seen more than once but under ten times. V usage is TRBV19 and J usage is TRBJ1-5; possible D gene TRBD1, 6 bases. The germline V and J ends were trimmed by 7 bases and 6 bases, with 13 bases remaining between them. The CDR3 is 13 amino acids. The germline V gene encodes CDR1 LNHDA and CDR2 SQIVND (reference sequence). Written as DNA, the CDR3 is TGTGCCAGTAAACAGGGATCGGGTCAGCCCCAGCATTTT. Translation: CASKQGSGQPQHF.

As for this clone: One end of the junction fails to match germline, which may point to a read error. The rearrangement uses TRBV5-1 and TRBJ2-4; 8 bases align to TRBD1. CDR3 length: 14 residues. Germline assignment: CDR1 SGHRS and CDR2 YFSETQ. The CDR3 nucleotides are TGCGCCAGCAGGGAACAGGGGGTCAAAAACAGTCAGTACTTC. Protein product: CASREQGVKNSQYF.

The CDR3 here is CASSAVDSYGIYNEQFF. CDR3 nucleotide sequence: TGTGCCAGCAGTGCCGTTGACAGTTATGGAATCTACAATGAGCAGTTCTTC. The gene calls are TRBV2 and TRBJ2-1, with D possibly matching TRBD1 (5 bases). The V gene's germline CDR1 is SNHLY and CDR2 FYNNEI. This CDR3 comprises 17 residues. The V end was cut by 4 bases, the J end by 3 bases, with 19 bases between.

The chain uses TRBV5-1 and TRBJ2-7, with 7 bases identical to TRBD2. The V segment lost 3 bases and the J segment 6 bases; nucleotides outside the gene matches: 15. The germline gives CDR1 SGHRS, CDR2 YFSETQ. CDR3 length: 16 residues. The CDR3 loop is CASSSQGGLAAPEQYF. The CDR3, as DNA: TGCGCCAGCAGCTCCCAAGGCGGCCTAGCGGCCCCCGAGCAGTACTTC. Together with reference TRBV5-1 and TRBJ2-7, the CDR3 gives the full variable domain: KAGVTQTPRYLIKTRGQQVTLSCSPISGHRSVSWYQQTPGQGLQFLFEYFSETQRNKGNFPGRFSGRQFSNSRSEMNVSTLELGDSALYLCASSSQGGLAAPEQYFGPGTRLTVT.

The chain's CDR3 is CAGRQGWNSPLHF. The CDR3 DNA follows: TGTGCCGGCAGACAGGGTTGGAATTCACCCCTCCACTTT. This chain connects TRBV19 to TRBJ1-6; TRBD1 matches 7 bases. Germline CDR1 reads LNHDA; CDR2 reads SQIVND (reference sequence). The junction had 8 bases not matched to a gene; V was cut back by 11 bases and J by 7 bases. The CDR3 sequence is 13 residues long.

The chain joins TRBV27 to TRBJ2-6; D gene unclear. The CDR3 loop spans 16 amino acids. With 0 bases removed from V and 2 bases from J, the gap between germline ends came to 8 bases. Germline CDR1 and CDR2: MNHEY and SMNVEV (reference sequence). The CDR3: CASSLSRGAGANVLTF. The CDR3 DNA sequence: TGTGCCAGCAGTTTATCACGCGGTGCTGGGGCCAACGTCCTGACTTTC.

The V gene is TRBV19, the J gene TRBJ2-5; 9 nucleotides line up with TRBD1. The ends lost 5 bases at V and 0 bases at J; junction bases unmatched: 4. The CDR3 has 15 residues. CDR1 LNHDA and CDR2 SQIVND come from the germline V gene (reference sequence). CDR3 protein: CASSPRQGDQETQYF. The CDR3 DNA reads as TGTGCCAGTAGTCCGCGACAGGGGGACCAAGAGACCCAGTACTTC.

This clone turned up a few times. This chain links TRBV2 with TRBJ2-2; tentatively, D is TRBD2 (5 bases). Germline lookup yields CDR1 SNHLY and CDR2 FYNNEI. The CDR3 sequence is 16 residues long. V was shortened by 8 bases and J by 2 bases, with 18 bases between the two germline ends. CDR3 residues: CASGGGLRKNTGELFF. In DNA, the CDR3 is TGTGCCAGCGGAGGAGGACTCAGGAAAAACACCGGGGAGCTGTTTTTT.

The rearrangement links TRBV19 to TRBJ2-7; 9 nucleotides align to TRBD1. This CDR3 has 16 amino acids. CDR1 and CDR2 (germline): LNHDA, SQIVND (reference sequence). With V trimmed by 5 bases and J by 1 base, 9 bases remained unmatched. The CDR3 nucleotides are TGTGCCAGTAGTGTTTTACCGGGACAGGGATCCTACGAGCAGTACTTC. Amino acids: CASSVLPGQGSYEQYF.

This clone showed up just a few times. The chain is built from TRBV7-7 and TRBJ2-5; 13 bases map to TRBD2. Per germline, CDR1 SSHAT and CDR2 FNYEAQ (reference sequence). CDR3 size: 16 residues. The trim removed 3 bases at V and 5 bases at J, leaving 6 bases unmatched. CDR3 nucleotides: TGTGCCAGCAGCTTTACCGGGACTAGCGGGGCTGAGACCCAGTACTTC. Translating it yields CASSFTGTSGAETQYF.

The chain joins TRBV4-2 to TRBJ2-7; 9 bases agree with TRBD1. Trimming took 0 bases from V and 2 from J; bases not matched to a gene: 2. Germline assignment: CDR1 LGHNA and CDR2 YNFKEQ. The CDR3 covers 15 residues. For the CDR3, the DNA is TGTGCCAGCAGCCAAGAAAGGGACAGGGCCTACGAGCAGTACTTC. Translated: CASSQERDRAYEQYF.

This clone has a handful of counts. The rearrangement joins TRBV7-9 to TRBJ2-3; the match to TRBD2 covers 13 bases. Germline loops: CDR1 SEHNR, CDR2 FQNEAQ (reference sequence). This CDR3 region has 17 residues. Trimming at V came to 3 bases and at J to 5 bases, leaving 8 bases not matched to a gene. Here the CDR3 reads CASSFSRLAGGLDTQYF. The CDR3 DNA follows: TGTGCCAGCAGCTTTTCTAGACTAGCGGGGGGTTTAGATACGCAGTATTTT.

The J gene is TRBJ1-3, the V gene TRBV9, with D maybe TRBD1 (6 bases). Germline V gene data show CDR1 as SGDLS and CDR2 as YYNGEE. This CDR3 contains 14 residues. Trimming took off 4 bases at V and 1 base at J, with 9 bases between the two ends. The CDR3 spells CASSLGTSGNTIYF. As DNA, the CDR3 is TGTGCCAGCAGCCTCGGGACATCTGGAAACACCATATATTTT.